The 9 T cell receptor beta chains below were found in one sample sequenced in a study of blood T cells in healthy people across ages. A second roughly 6 to 12 cycle PCR used barcoded and J-beta primers. TCRdb itself ran the 5' RACE reads through MiXCR, one entry per CDR3 protein. This table has roughly 800,000 distinct CDR3 sequences, 58% appearing once. Input material: blood. The receptors here all came from a man aged 30 to 45 in good health.

The chain employs TRBV15 and TRBJ2-3, with 7 bases lining up with TRBD2. With V trimmed by 0 bases and J by 6 bases, 6 bases remained unmatched. Germline lookup yields CDR1 LNHNV and CDR2 YYDKDF (reference sequence). This CDR3 spans 15 amino acids. CDR3 region: CATSRDVSGTDTQYF. As DNA, the CDR3 is TGTGCCACCAGCAGAGATGTGAGCGGGACCGATACGCAGTATTTT.

This chain connects TRBV7-2 to TRBJ2-5; the match to TRBD1 covers 9 bases. CDR1 SGHTA and CDR2 FQGNSA come from the germline V gene. The length of the CDR3 is 15 residues. Unmatched junction bases numbered 9, after V lost 5 bases and J lost 5 bases. The CDR3 is CASSQPTGGVETQYF. The CDR3, as DNA: TGTGCCAGCAGCCAACCGACAGGGGGGGTGGAGACCCAGTACTTC.

The genes are TRBV7-6 and TRBJ2-7; TRBD2 matches at 8 bases. Germline trimming cut 8 bases from V and 5 bases from J; bases unmatched to any gene: 14. The length of the CDR3 is 15 residues. Germline CDR1 reads SGHVS; CDR2 reads FNYEAQ. The CDR3 nucleotides are TGTGCCAGCTCCATCCGGGAGCGGGAGATCGACGAGCAGTACTTC. The encoded protein is CASSIREREIDEQYF.

V usage is TRBV28 and J usage is TRBJ2-1, with TRBD2 identical over 14 bases. Trimming removed 6 bases from V and 8 bases from J; junction bases left unmatched: 12. In germline, CDR1 is MDHEN, CDR2 SYDVKM. CDR3 length: 17 residues. The CDR3 is CASSLPGLAGALDEQFF. Here the CDR3 DNA reads TGTGCCAGCAGCTTGCCGGGACTAGCGGGAGCCTTGGATGAGCAGTTCTTC.

The chain has TRBV18 and TRBJ2-7, with a weak D call TRBD1 (7 bases). The V and J ends lost 8 bases and 5 bases respectively, with 13 bases between them. Germline lookup yields CDR1 KGHSH and CDR2 LQKENI. CDR3 length equals 12 residues. The CDR3 is CASQGGRDEQYF. DNA for the CDR3: TGTGCCAGCCAGGGGGGCCGTGACGAGCAGTACTTC.

The sample holds a few counts of this clonotype. The rearrangement links TRBV29-1 to TRBJ2-5; D not certain. CDR1 and CDR2 (germline): SQVTM, ANQGSEA. With 3 bases removed from V and 5 bases from J, the gap between germline ends came to 7 bases. The length of the CDR3 is 11 residues. DNA of the CDR3: TGCAGCGTTGATCGTTCGGAGACCCAGTACTTC. Its protein product is CSVDRSETQYF.

The gene calls are TRBV6-2 or TRBV6-3 and TRBJ1-1; the D gene is possibly TRBD1 (5 bases). There are 14 residues in the CDR3. Deletions cut 7 bases from V and 2 bases from J, with 14 bases between. The germline gives CDR1 MNHEY, CDR2 SVGEGT. The CDR3 DNA reads TGTGCCAGCACTAGGGGACGGTTAAACACTGAAGCTTTCTTT. It is translated as CASTRGRLNTEAFF.

The chain links TRBV9 to TRBJ2-1; TRBD2 matches 11 bases. Germline V gene lookup returns CDR1 SGDLS and CDR2 YYNGEE. CDR3 size: 18 residues. Trimming cost V 0 bases and J 4 bases; bases outside gene matches: 9. Here the CDR3 reads CASSVGVSGRARYNEQFF. The CDR3 DNA reads TGTGCCAGCAGCGTAGGGGTTAGCGGGAGGGCCCGGTACAATGAGCAGTTCTTC.

This chain joins TRBV20-1 and TRBJ1-2; D is undetermined. This CDR3 comprises 13 residues. Trimming removed 0 bases at V and 7 bases at J, with 12 bases between. Germline V CDR1 and CDR2: DFQATT, SNEGSKA (reference sequence). The CDR3 here is CSARDRTRGGYTF. DNA of the CDR3: TGCAGTGCTAGAGATAGGACTCGAGGTGGCTACACCTTC.